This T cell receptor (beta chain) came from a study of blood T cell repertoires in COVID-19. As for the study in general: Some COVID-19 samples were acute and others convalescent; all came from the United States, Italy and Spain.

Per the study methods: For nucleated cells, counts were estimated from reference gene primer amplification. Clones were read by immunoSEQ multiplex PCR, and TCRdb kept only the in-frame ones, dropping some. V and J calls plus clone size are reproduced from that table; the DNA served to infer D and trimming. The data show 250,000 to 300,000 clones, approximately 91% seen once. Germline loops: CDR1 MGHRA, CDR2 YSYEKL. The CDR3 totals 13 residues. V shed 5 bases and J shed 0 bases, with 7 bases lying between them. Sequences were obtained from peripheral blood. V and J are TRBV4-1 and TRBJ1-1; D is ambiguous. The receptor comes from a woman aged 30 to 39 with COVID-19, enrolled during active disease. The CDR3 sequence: CASSLQLNTEAFF. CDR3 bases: TGCGCCAGCAGCTTACAGTTGAACACTGAAGCTTTCTTT.